One sample yielded the 21 T cell receptor beta chains listed below, sequenced in a study of blood T cell repertoires in COVID-19. Repertoires were generated with immunoSEQ multiplex PCR, while TCRdb's copy carries only in-frame clones and drops some. The sample yields some 74,000 clones, approximately 93% seen once. The sequenced material came from peripheral blood. Source of these receptors: a man aged 50-60 years with COVID-19, enrolled during active disease.

This clone was seen only once. V gene TRBV11-3 combines with J gene TRBJ2-1, with no clear D. Germline CDR1 is SGHNT and CDR2 is YENEEA. This CDR3 has 14 residues. V was trimmed by 1 base and J by 8 bases, leaving 12 bases between them. DNA for the CDR3: TGTGCCAGCAGCTTAGGGCCCACCTGGTATGAGCAGTTCTTC. This translates into CASSLGPTWYEQFF.

The gene calls are TRBV19 and TRBJ1-5, with D perhaps matching TRBD1 (6 bases). Trimming pared 4 bases from V and 2 bases from J, leaving 9 bases between. CDR1 and CDR2 from the germline V gene are LNHDA and SQIVND (reference sequence). The CDR3 length is 14 residues. In DNA, the CDR3 is TGTGCCAGTAGTAACAGGGCTGGCAATCAGCCCCAGCATTTT. Translation: CASSNRAGNQPQHF.

This clone was observed once. The chain uses TRBV28 and TRBJ1-5, with no clear D. Germline V gene data show CDR1 as MDHEN and CDR2 as SYDVKM. This CDR3 is built from 14 residues. With 3 bases removed from V and 4 bases from J, the gap between germline ends came to 10 bases. The CDR3 reads CASSFYVRNQPQHF. In DNA, the CDR3 is TGTGCCAGCAGTTTTTACGTCAGGAATCAGCCCCAGCATTTT.

This chain joins TRBV6-2 or TRBV6-3 and TRBJ2-2; TRBD1 agrees at 7 bases. In germline, CDR1 is MNHEY, CDR2 SVGEGT. The CDR3 has 17 amino acids. The V and J ends lost 5 bases and 5 bases, in that order; junction bases with no gene match: 14. The CDR3 reads CASSHRIDRVRTGELFF. As DNA, the CDR3 is TGTGCCAGCAGTCATAGAATTGACAGGGTGCGGACCGGGGAGCTGTTTTTT.

This clone came up once. The CDR3, as DNA: TGTGCCAGCAGCTTATGGGCAGGCGGCTACACCTTC. Its protein product is CASSLWAGGYTF. The V gene is TRBV7-2, the J gene TRBJ1-2; no clear D. The germline V gene has CDR1 SGHTA and CDR2 FQGNSA. The CDR3 length is 12 residues. The V and J ends lost 2 bases and 8 bases respectively, with 9 bases between them.

This clone appeared once. The gene calls are TRBV27 and TRBJ1-4; 11 bases fit TRBD1. The CDR3 consists of 14 residues. J gave up 8 bases and V 5 bases, and 4 bases lay outside the gene matches. Germline V gene sequence: CDR1 MNHEY, CDR2 SMNVEV (reference sequence). The CDR3 sequence: CASSGQGAIEKLFF. The CDR3 DNA is TGTGCCAGCAGTGGACAGGGGGCGATAGAAAAACTGTTTTTT.

The J gene is TRBJ2-1, the V gene TRBV27, with 10 bases identical to TRBD2. Germline-derived CDR1 and CDR2 are MNHEY and SMNVEV (reference sequence). The length of the CDR3 is 14 residues. V lost 5 bases and J lost 12; bases outside the gene matches: 10. DNA for the CDR3: TGTGCCAGCAGTCCCCGGACTAGCGGCCTTGCGCAGTTCTTC. Amino acid sequence: CASSPRTSGLAQFF.

The CDR3 region is CSASGVGTDTGELFF. The CDR3 DNA follows: TGCAGCGCCTCAGGGGTGGGGACGGACACCGGGGAGCTGTTTTTT. V is TRBV29-1 and J is TRBJ2-2, with a weak D call TRBD1 (6 bases). This CDR3 is built from 15 residues. The germline CDR1 and CDR2 sequences are SQVTM and ANQGSEA. V lost 7 bases and J lost 3, with 18 bases in between.

This clone appeared a few times. This rearrangement joins TRBV28 to TRBJ1-1; D is ambiguous. The germline CDR1 and CDR2 sequences are MDHEN and SYDVKM. The CDR3 is 13 amino acids. The V gene lost 6 bases and the J gene lost 0 bases, with 8 bases spanning the gap. For the CDR3, the DNA is TGTGCCAGCAGCCCTATTATGAACACTGAAGCTTTCTTT. Amino acids: CASSPIMNTEAFF.

The V call is TRBV4-2, the J call TRBJ1-4; D unclear. The germline CDR1 and CDR2 sequences are LGHNA and YNFKEQ. The CDR3 length is 13 residues. V lost 2 bases, J lost 11 bases, and 12 bases lay in between. The CDR3 bases are TGTGCCAGCAGCCAAAGGCTCACGGGGAAACTGTTTTTT. Encoded protein: CASSQRLTGKLFF.

The rearrangement links TRBV27 to TRBJ2-7, with 7 nucleotides matching TRBD1. After removal of 5 bases from V and 6 bases from J, the junction contained 7 bases not matched to a gene. The CDR3 sequence is 13 residues long. The V gene's germline CDR1 is MNHEY and CDR2 SMNVEV (reference sequence). The CDR3 coding sequence is TGTGCCAGCAGTCCAGGGGGAATCCGCGAGCAGTACTTC. Amino acid sequence: CASSPGGIREQYF.

The rearrangement joins TRBV7-9 to TRBJ1-4; 9 bases fit TRBD1. V shed 4 bases and J 7 bases; nucleotides not matched to a gene: 7. Per the germline V gene, CDR1 is SEHNR and CDR2 is FQNEAQ (reference sequence). The CDR3 contains 15 residues. The CDR3 DNA reads TGTGCCAGCAGCTACCTACAGGGGGCCGGTGAAAAACTGTTTTTT. Protein: CASSYLQGAGEKLFF.

This clone was detected a few times. V usage is TRBV7-9 and J usage is TRBJ1-5, with 10 bases that match TRBD1. Germline CDR1 and CDR2: SEHNR and FQNEAQ (reference sequence). This CDR3 has 15 amino acids. The V gene end was trimmed by 5 bases and the J gene end by 8 bases; junction bases not matched to a gene: 9. The CDR3 loop is CASSGPGQGLEPQHF. For the CDR3, the DNA is TGTGCCAGCAGCGGTCCGGGACAGGGGTTGGAGCCCCAGCATTTT.

Written as DNA, the CDR3 is TGTGCCAGCAGTGAATCGGGGGGCTGGGAGACCCAGTACTTC. Amino acids: CASSESGGWETQYF. J is TRBJ2-5 and V is TRBV25-1; D perhaps matches TRBD2 (7 bases). CDR1 and CDR2 (germline): MGHDK, SYGVNS. Trimming pared 1 base from V and 5 bases from J, leaving 11 bases between. The CDR3 loop spans 14 amino acids.

V is TRBV7-3 and J is TRBJ2-2; 7 bases match TRBD1. The junction had 12 bases not matched to a gene; V was cut back by 5 bases and J by 6 bases. The CDR3 sequence is 16 residues long. The germline V gene has CDR1 SGHTA and CDR2 FQGTGA. The CDR3 DNA is TGTGCCAGCAGCAGGGGGACAGTCGATAGCGCCGGGGAGCTGTTTTTT. Translated: CASSRGTVDSAGELFF.

This clone was counted between two and nine times. J is TRBJ1-5 and V is TRBV2; D is uncertain. CDR3 size: 13 residues. Between the trimmed V and J ends, which lost 5 bases and 4 bases, there was a span of 9 bases. Germline V CDR1 and CDR2: SNHLY, FYNNEI. The CDR3 region is CASSWTGNQPQHF. The CDR3 DNA sequence: TGTGCCAGCAGTTGGACTGGGAATCAGCCCCAGCATTTT. Combining the CDR3 with reference TRBV2 and TRBJ1-5 gives the whole variable domain EPEVTQTPSHQVTQMGQEVILRCVPISNHLYFYWYRQILGQKVEFLVSFYNNEISEKSEIFDDQFSVERPDGSNFTLKIRSTKLEDSAMYFCASSWTGNQPQHFGDGTRLSIL.

This sequence joins TRBV10-3 and TRBJ2-7; 7 nucleotides line up with TRBD2. Per germline, CDR1 ENHRY and CDR2 SYGVKD. The CDR3 length is 13 residues. V trimming: 6 bases; J trimming: 0 bases; junction bases outside the gene matches: 2. The CDR3, as DNA: TGTGCCATCAGGGGACTAACCTCCTACGAGCAGTACTTC. This translates into CAIRGLTSYEQYF.

The chain joins TRBV10-3 to TRBJ1-5; D ambiguous. Looked up from germline, CDR1 is ENHRY and CDR2 is SYGVKD. Trimming took 4 bases from V and 0 from J, leaving 7 bases between them. This CDR3 region has 14 residues. The CDR3 DNA is TGTGCCATCAGTGTGGGCTTTAGCAATCAGCCCCAGCATTTT. Translating it yields CAISVGFSNQPQHF.

The rearrangement uses TRBV18 and TRBJ1-5, with 8 bases lining up with TRBD1. The CDR3 has 15 amino acids. CDR1 and CDR2 from the germline V gene are KGHSH and LQKENI. V lost 2 bases and J lost 3; bases outside the gene matches: 3. The CDR3 nucleotides read TGTGCCAGCTCACCAGGGCAGGGGGCCAATCAGCCCCAGCATTTT. It is translated as CASSPGQGANQPQHF.

The chain couples TRBV6-2 or TRBV6-3 to TRBJ2-7; TRBD1 might be the D (5 bases). The CDR3 has 15 amino acids. Trimming shortened V by 0 bases and J by 2 bases, and 11 bases separated the two germline ends. In germline, CDR1 is MNHEY, CDR2 SVGEGT. The CDR3 is CASSYSNDSPYEQYF. The CDR3 nucleotides are TGTGCCAGCAGTTACTCGAACGACAGCCCCTACGAGCAGTACTTC.

The rearrangement joins TRBV20-1 to TRBJ2-3, with D hard to call. CDR1 and CDR2 from the germline V gene are DFQATT and SNEGSKA (reference sequence). Trimming left V 5 bases short and J 6 bases short, with 9 bases between. The CDR3 loop spans 11 amino acids. The CDR3 sequence: CSAYEEDTQYF. Written as DNA, the CDR3 is TGCAGTGCTTATGAGGAGGATACGCAGTATTTT.